A single sample gave rise to the 24 T cell receptor beta chains below, sequenced in a study of CXCR3-negative and CXCR3-positive naive CD8 T cells. In preparing the TRB cDNA libraries, 5' RACE with UMI labels was used. For each CDR3 protein, TCRdb gives one entry from its re-call of the 5' RACE reads, without DNA. The listing contains about 5,800 distinct CDR3 sequences. The study, taken as a whole, reports: CXCR3-positive naive cells had more hydrophobic TRB CDR3s than CXCR3-negative naive cells.

Antigen specificity for these receptors is unknown. Sequences were obtained from naive CXCR3+ CD8+ T cells from blood. Subset in this sample: CD45RO-CCR7+CD27+CD95- naive CD8+ T cells expressing CXCR3 (TNR3+). These receptors all stem from a human donor in good health. Some clones in this sample may be carry-over from other donors' samples.

This clonotype is called medium-sized based on its frequency. This chain links TRBV7-9 with TRBJ1-1. The CDR3 length is 14 residues. CDR1 SEHNR and CDR2 FQNEAQ come from the germline V gene (reference sequence). The chain's CDR3 is CASSERTVNTEAFF.

This clonotype ranks as medium-sized in terms of frequency. The chain recombines TRBV2 with TRBJ2-1; TCRdb outputs TRBD2, but without DNA this stays unchecked. From germline, CDR1 is SNHLY and CDR2 FYNNEI. The CDR3 covers 18 residues. This CDR3 reads CASSPSPPGTSVYNEQFF.

The chain uses TRBV29-1 and TRBJ2-7; the TCRdb call, TRBD1, lacks DNA for checking. Germline-derived CDR1 and CDR2 are SQVTM and ANQGSEA. The CDR3 runs 14 residues. CDR3 sequence reads: CSVELAIRGYEQYF.

This chain links TRBV11-3 with TRBJ1-1. The CDR3 is 13 amino acids. The V gene's germline CDR1 is SGHNT and CDR2 YENEEA. The CDR3: CASSLNSGTEAFF. The full variable domain, with the rest looked up from reference TRBV11-3 and TRBJ1-1, is EAGVVQSPRYKIIEKKQPVAFWCNPISGHNTLYWYLQNLGQGPELLIRYENEEAVDDSQLPKDRFSAERLKGVDSTLKIQPAELGDSAVYLCASSLNSGTEAFFGQGTRLTVV.

Considering frequency, this clonotype is medium-sized (0.01 to 0.1%). The chain recombines TRBV7-9 with TRBJ1-5. Germline values: CDR1 SEHNR, CDR2 FQNEAQ (reference sequence). The length of the CDR3 is 15 residues. This CDR3 is CASSLGAGTNQPQHF.

The gene calls are TRBV2 and TRBJ1-1; TCRdb's D call of TRBD1 is untestable without DNA. This CDR3 has 13 amino acids. Germline CDR1 and CDR2: SNHLY and FYNNEI. The CDR3 loop reads CASIRGVNTEAFF.

V gene TRBV19 combines with J gene TRBJ1-1. The CDR3 covers 13 residues. Germline V gene data show CDR1 as LNHDA and CDR2 as SQIVND (reference sequence). The CDR3 loop is CASSIKEGTEAFF.

Considering frequency, this clonotype is medium-sized. CDR3 protein: CSARDKGGIHNEQFF. The chain is built from TRBV20-1 and TRBJ2-1; the D gene TCRdb calls, TRBD2, cannot be checked with no DNA. The length of the CDR3 is 15 residues. CDR1 and CDR2 (germline): DFQATT, SNEGSKA (reference sequence).

Its frequency marks this clonotype as medium-sized. This chain uses TRBV5-1 with TRBJ2-1; TCRdb picks TRBD2, but there is no DNA to check that call. This CDR3 has 17 amino acids. Germline V gene sequence: CDR1 SGHRS, CDR2 YFSETQ. This CDR3 is CASSLDPLRGGNNEQFF.

This clonotype registers medium-sized by frequency. This chain uses TRBV7-9 with TRBJ2-7; TCRdb reports TRBD2, a call that lacks DNA to check it against. CDR3 length: 16 amino acids. Germline V gene data show CDR1 as SEHNR and CDR2 as FQNEAQ (reference sequence). The chain's CDR3 is CASSLALGPVGGEQYF.

This clonotype is deemed medium-sized by its frequency. The chain joins TRBV29-1 to TRBJ1-2. The CDR3 is 13 amino acids. In germline, CDR1 is SQVTM, CDR2 ANQGSEA. CDR3 in amino acids: CSVPDTFNYGYTF.

J is TRBJ2-5 and V is TRBV28; TCRdb's D call, TRBD1, is unchecked because there is no DNA. The CDR3 sequence is 15 residues long. Looked up from germline, CDR1 is MDHEN and CDR2 is SYDVKM. CDR3 amino acids: CASSLGTGGNETQYF.

The V and J genes are TRBV20-1 and TRBJ2-7; TCRdb designates TRBD1, a call that cannot be tested without DNA. This CDR3 is 12 amino acids long. Germline CDR1 is DFQATT and CDR2 is SNEGSKA (reference sequence). The CDR3: CSARQGFYEQYF.

The rearrangement uses TRBV12-5 and TRBJ2-5; the D call from TCRdb, TRBD1, cannot be confirmed without DNA. From germline, CDR1 is LGHNT and CDR2 FRNRAP. The CDR3 is 14 amino acids. CDR3 protein: CASGPGTGLETQYF.

The CDR3 reads CASSSFQGMNTEAFF. The rearrangement links TRBV7-2 to TRBJ1-1; TCRdb's D gene call, TRBD1, goes unchecked for lack of DNA. There are 15 residues in the CDR3. The germline V gene has CDR1 SGHTA and CDR2 FQGNSA. The variable domain in full, completed from reference TRBV7-2 and TRBJ1-1, reads GAGVSQSPSNKVTEKGKDVELRCDPISGHTALYWYRQSLGQGLEFLIYFQGNSAPDKSGLPSDRFSAERTGGSVSTLTIQRTQQEDSAVYLCASSSFQGMNTEAFFGQGTRLTVV.

The V gene is TRBV29-1, the J gene TRBJ2-7; as DNA is missing, the TRBD2 call by TCRdb cannot be tested. This CDR3 comprises 15 residues. CDR1 and CDR2 (germline): SQVTM, ANQGSEA. This chain's CDR3 is CSTTMWRGDSYEQYF.

This clonotype is deemed medium-sized by its frequency. The V call is TRBV29-1, the J call TRBJ1-1. This CDR3 is built from 11 residues. Germline V gives CDR1 SQVTM, CDR2 ANQGSEA. This CDR3 reads CSFGGLTEAFF.

The chain carries TRBV6-2 or TRBV6-3 and TRBJ1-5. CDR1 and CDR2 (germline): MNHEY, SVGEGT. CDR3 length equals 13 residues. CDR3 protein: CASSYSRYQPQHF.

Measured by frequency, this clonotype is medium-sized. The chain joins TRBV20-1 to TRBJ1-2; TCRdb selects TRBD1, and the lack of DNA leaves this call unchecked. CDR3 length: 14 amino acids. The germline V gene encodes CDR1 DFQATT and CDR2 SNEGSKA (reference sequence). CDR3 protein: CSAAPRGSNYGYTF.

The CDR3 sequence is CSVVTPVEQFF. The chain recombines TRBV29-1 with TRBJ2-1; checking the TCRdb D call of TRBD1 is not possible without DNA. The CDR3 runs 11 residues. The germline V gene encodes CDR1 SQVTM and CDR2 ANQGSEA.

The V and J genes are TRBV5-1 and TRBJ1-2; TCRdb picks TRBD1, but there is no DNA to check that call. Per germline, CDR1 SGHRS and CDR2 YFSETQ. The CDR3 runs 21 residues. CDR3 residues: CASSLVPGDAVPNNANYGYTF.

Frequency places this clonotype as medium-sized. The rearrangement joins TRBV20-1 to TRBJ2-7; as DNA is missing, the TRBD1 call by TCRdb cannot be tested. The CDR3 has 15 residues. Per germline, CDR1 DFQATT and CDR2 SNEGSKA (reference sequence). The CDR3 sequence is CSARAGTGGIYEQYF.

This clonotype is called medium-sized based on its frequency. The rearrangement links TRBV7-9 to TRBJ2-7; absent DNA, TCRdb's TRBD1 call cannot be checked. Germline assignment: CDR1 SEHNR and CDR2 FQNEAQ (reference sequence). The CDR3 has 13 amino acids. The CDR3 sequence is CASSSGQSYEQYF. Together with reference TRBV7-9 and TRBJ2-7, the CDR3 gives the full variable domain: DTGVSQNPRHKITKRGQNVTFRCDPISEHNRLYWYRQTLGQGPEFLTYFQNEAQLEKSRLLSDRFSAERPKGSFSTLEIQRTEQGDSAMYLCASSSGQSYEQYFGPGTRLTVT.

This clonotype counts as medium-sized by frequency. The chain employs TRBV29-1 and TRBJ2-7; TCRdb lists TRBD2, though no DNA is available to test this call. CDR1 and CDR2 from the germline V gene are SQVTM and ANQGSEA. The CDR3 totals 13 residues. The CDR3 loop reads CSASTSGNYEQYF.